A selection of T cell receptor beta chains follows, all from one sample in a study of blood T cell repertoires in COVID-19. Clones were read by immunoSEQ multiplex PCR, and TCRdb kept only the in-frame ones, dropping some. The sample contains tens of thousands of clones, roughly 91% of which appear only once. Input material: peripheral blood. Every receptor here comes from a human donor in a cohort sampled during active COVID-19. Each CDR3 is given with its conserved first and last residue. The D gene is left open where the match is weak. Only part of the rows carry a size: once, few, many, or a class if the clone is expanded.

J gene | D gene | V gene | clone size | CDR3 protein | CDR3 DNA
TRBJ2-1 | TRBD2 | TRBV10-2 | few | CASTSSGGGNEQFF | TGCGCCAGCACATCTAGCGGGGGGGGGAATGAGCAGTTCTTC
TRBJ2-1 | TRBD1 | TRBV24-1 | . | CATSDRSWTGGNEQFF | TGTGCCACCAGTGATCGAAGTTGGACAGGGGGCAATGAGCAGTTCTTC
TRBJ2-7 | . | TRBV9 | few | CASSEGPSSYEQYF | TGTGCCAGCAGCGAGGGGCCAAGCTCCTACGAGCAGTACTTC
TRBJ2-5 | TRBD2 | TRBV7-9 | . | CASSLLSGRGGETQYF | TGTGCCAGCAGCTTGCTTAGCGGGCGCGGGGGGGAGACCCAGTACTTC
TRBJ2-1 | TRBD2 | TRBV28 | once | CASSSGGLAGGYEQFF | TGTGCCAGCAGTTCCGGAGGACTAGCGGGAGGTTATGAGCAGTTCTTC
TRBJ1-5 | . | TRBV18 | . | CASSGYFTDQPQHF | TGTGCCAGCTCGGGCTACTTCACCGATCAGCCCCAGCATTTT
TRBJ1-6 | . | TRBV7-2 | . | CASSLRGGQGSPLHF | TGTGCCAGCAGCTTACGGGGAGGGCAAGGTTCACCCCTCCACTTT
TRBJ2-5 | . | TRBV6-5 | . | CASSYQGLTLKTQYF | TGTGCCAGCAGTTACCAGGGGTTAACTTTAAAGACCCAGTACTTC
TRBJ1-4 | . | TRBV4-1 | . | CASSQMGGGAVEKLFF | TGCGCCAGCAGCCAAATGGGAGGGGGGGCGGTTGAAAAACTGTTTTTT
TRBJ2-7 | TRBD1 | TRBV3-1/TRBV3-2 | . | CASSFRTGASSYEQYF | TGTGCCAGCAGCTTCCGGACAGGGGCAAGCTCCTACGAGCAGTACTTC
TRBJ2-5 | . | TRBV11-1 | . | CASSPYLAQETQYF | TGTGCCAGCAGCCCTTACCTGGCCCAAGAGACCCAGTACTTC
TRBJ2-3 | . | TRBV19 | . | CASSPRKDTQYF | TGTGCCAGTAGTCCGAGAAAAGATACGCAGTATTTT
TRBJ2-7 | . | TRBV5-1 | . | CASSLEPDDPRGQYF | TGCGCCAGCAGCTTGGAACCAGACGACCCTCGGGGGCAGTACTTC
TRBJ1-5 | . | TRBV10-3 | . | CAISIDNQPQHF | TGTGCCATCAGTATAGATAATCAGCCCCAGCATTTT
TRBJ2-3 | TRBD1 | TRBV24-1 | . | CATSDYCSTGKSTDTQYF | TGTGCCACCAGTGATTATTGTTCGACAGGGAAGTCGACAGATACGCAGTATTTT
TRBJ1-1 | . | TRBV3-1/TRBV3-2 | . | CASRTGENTEAFF | TGTGCCAGCAGGACAGGTGAGAACACTGAAGCTTTCTTT
TRBJ2-1 | . | TRBV3-1/TRBV3-2 | . | CASSQDSGLYNEQFF | TGTGCCAGCAGCCAAGATTCGGGACTGTACAATGAGCAGTTCTTC
TRBJ2-7 | . | TRBV6-1 | . | CASSELQGISYEQYF | TGTGCCAGCAGTGAACTTCAGGGGATTAGCTACGAGCAGTACTTC
TRBJ2-7 | . | TRBV6-6 | . | CASSTSPKTYEQYF | TGTGCCAGCAGTACTAGCCCAAAGACCTACGAGCAGTACTTC
TRBJ1-4 | . | TRBV20-1 | . | CSASSGYNEKLFF | TGCAGTGCTAGTTCGGGATATAATGAAAAACTGTTTTTT
TRBJ2-2 | TRBD1 | TRBV6-2/TRBV6-3 | . | CASSRQGTGELFF | TGTGCCAGCAGCCGACAGGGGACCGGGGAGCTGTTTTTT
TRBJ2-1 | TRBD2 | TRBV7-9 | . | CASSDTSGRDNNEQFF | TGTGCCAGCAGCGACACTAGCGGGAGGGACAACAATGAGCAGTTCTTC
TRBJ2-1 | TRBD2 | TRBV5-1 | . | CASSFGLAEGNEQFF | TGCGCCAGCAGCTTCGGTCTAGCGGAGGGGAATGAGCAGTTCTTC
TRBJ1-1 | TRBD1 | TRBV18 | . | CASSSGTDNTEAFF | TGTGCCAGCTCATCCGGGACAGACAACACTGAAGCTTTCTTT
TRBJ1-1 | TRBD1 | TRBV18 | . | CASSPTTGGARTEAFF | TGTGCCAGCTCACCTACGACAGGGGGCGCCCGGACTGAAGCTTTCTTT
TRBJ2-4 | TRBD2 | TRBV7-2 | . | CASSLAASGGAENIQYF | TGTGCCAGCAGCTTAGCAGCTAGCGGGGGGGCTGAAAACATTCAGTACTTC
TRBJ1-1 | . | TRBV7-3 | . | CASSSGHQNTEAFF | TGTGCCAGCAGCTCGGGACACCAGAACACTGAAGCTTTCTTT
TRBJ1-4 | . | TRBV7-8 | once | CASSFSRGGEKLFF | TGTGCCAGCAGCTTCTCCAGGGGTGGTGAAAAACTGTTTTTT
TRBJ1-1 | . | TRBV3-1/TRBV3-2 | . | CASSQGLNRGSTEAFF | TGTGCCAGCAGCCAAGGCCTTAACAGAGGGAGCACTGAAGCTTTCTTT
TRBJ2-1 | TRBD2 | TRBV3-1/TRBV3-2 | . | CASSQALSGSPYNEQFF | TGTGCCAGCAGCCAAGCCCTTAGCGGGAGCCCGTACAATGAGCAGTTCTTC
TRBJ1-2 | . | TRBV7-9 | few | CASSLAFTGTTGGYTF | TGTGCCAGCAGCTTAGCCTTTACCGGGACAACGGGTGGCTACACCTTC
TRBJ1-4 | . | TRBV19 | . | CASSIFGAAEKLFF | TGTGCCAGTAGTATCTTTGGGGCGGCTGAAAAACTGTTTTTT
TRBJ2-2 | . | TRBV5-4 | . | CASSPRGVTAGELFF | TGTGCCAGCAGCCCCCGTGGGGTGACAGCCGGGGAGCTGTTTTTT
TRBJ2-7 | . | TRBV11-3 | . | CASSRAGDYEQYF | TGTGCCAGCAGCCGCGCCGGGGATTACGAGCAGTACTTC
TRBJ1-6 | TRBD1 | TRBV19 | . | CASSIDRAESSPLHF | TGTGCCAGTAGTATTGACAGGGCGGAATCATCACCCCTCCACTTT
TRBJ1-6 | . | TRBV5-1 | . | CASSWGRLSPQTHNSPLHF | TGCGCCAGCAGCTGGGGCCGCCTATCCCCTCAGACGCATAATTCACCCCTCCACTTT
TRBJ2-3 | . | TRBV5-1 | . | CASSAGPSTDTQYF | TGCGCCAGCAGCGCGGGGCCCAGCACAGATACGCAGTATTTT